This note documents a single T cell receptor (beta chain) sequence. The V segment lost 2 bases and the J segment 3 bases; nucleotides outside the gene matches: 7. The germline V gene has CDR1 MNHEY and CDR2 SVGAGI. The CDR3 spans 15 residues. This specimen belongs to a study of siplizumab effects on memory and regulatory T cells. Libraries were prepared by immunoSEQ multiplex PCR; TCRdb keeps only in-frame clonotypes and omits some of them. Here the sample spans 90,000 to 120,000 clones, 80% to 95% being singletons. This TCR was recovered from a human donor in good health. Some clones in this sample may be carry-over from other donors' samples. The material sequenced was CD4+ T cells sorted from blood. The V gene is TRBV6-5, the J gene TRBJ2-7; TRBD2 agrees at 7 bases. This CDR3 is CASSYRLAQSYEQYF. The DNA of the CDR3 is TGTGCCAGCAGTTACCGACTAGCACAAAGCTACGAGCAGTACTTC.